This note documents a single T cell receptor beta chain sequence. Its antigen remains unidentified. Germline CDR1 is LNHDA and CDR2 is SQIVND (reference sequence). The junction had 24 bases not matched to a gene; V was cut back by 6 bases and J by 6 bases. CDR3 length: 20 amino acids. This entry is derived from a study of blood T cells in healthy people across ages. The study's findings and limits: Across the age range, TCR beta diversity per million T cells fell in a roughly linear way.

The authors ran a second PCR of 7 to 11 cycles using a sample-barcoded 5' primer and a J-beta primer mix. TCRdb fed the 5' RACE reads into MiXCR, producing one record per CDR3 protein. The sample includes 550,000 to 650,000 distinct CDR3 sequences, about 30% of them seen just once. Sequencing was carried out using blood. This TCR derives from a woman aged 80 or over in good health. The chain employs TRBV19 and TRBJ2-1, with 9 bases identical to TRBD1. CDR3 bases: TGTGCCAGTAGCCAAAGCCGGGACAGGGATAGGTGGTTTTGGTCCAATGAGCAGTTCTTC. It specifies CASSQSRDRDRWFWSNEQFF.